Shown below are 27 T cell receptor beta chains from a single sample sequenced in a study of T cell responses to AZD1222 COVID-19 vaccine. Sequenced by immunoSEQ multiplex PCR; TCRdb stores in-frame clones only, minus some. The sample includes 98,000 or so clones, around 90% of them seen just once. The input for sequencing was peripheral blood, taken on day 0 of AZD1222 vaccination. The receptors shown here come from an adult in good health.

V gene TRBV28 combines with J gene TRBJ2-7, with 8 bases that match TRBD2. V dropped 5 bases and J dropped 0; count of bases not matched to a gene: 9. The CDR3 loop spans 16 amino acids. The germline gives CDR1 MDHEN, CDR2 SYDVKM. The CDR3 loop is CASSPSPSGFSYEQYF. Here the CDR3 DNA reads TGTGCCAGCAGTCCCTCTCCTAGCGGGTTCTCCTACGAGCAGTACTTC.

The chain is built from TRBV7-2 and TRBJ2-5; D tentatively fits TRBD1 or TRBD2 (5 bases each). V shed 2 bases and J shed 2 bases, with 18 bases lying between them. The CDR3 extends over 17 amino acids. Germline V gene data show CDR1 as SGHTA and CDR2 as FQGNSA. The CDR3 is CASSLHGTRRVQETQYF. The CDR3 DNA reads TGTGCCAGCAGCTTACACGGGACCCGACGGGTTCAAGAGACCCAGTACTTC.

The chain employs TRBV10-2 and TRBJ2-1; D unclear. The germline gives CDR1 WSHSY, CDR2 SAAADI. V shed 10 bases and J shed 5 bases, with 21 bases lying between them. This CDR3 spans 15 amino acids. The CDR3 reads CAINPGTNTNNEQFF. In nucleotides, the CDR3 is TGCGCCATCAACCCCGGAACCAACACCAACAATGAGCAGTTCTTC.

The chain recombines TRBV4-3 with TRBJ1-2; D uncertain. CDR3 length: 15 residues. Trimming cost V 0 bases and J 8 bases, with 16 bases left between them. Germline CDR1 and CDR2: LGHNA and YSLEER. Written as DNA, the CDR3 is TGCGCCAGCAGCCAAGATTGGCCGGGGTTAAGGGGCTACACCTTC. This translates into CASSQDWPGLRGYTF.

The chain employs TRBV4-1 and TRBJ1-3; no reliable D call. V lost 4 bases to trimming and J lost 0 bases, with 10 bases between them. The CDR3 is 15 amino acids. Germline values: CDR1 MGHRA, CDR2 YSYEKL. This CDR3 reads CASSPGLASGNTIYF. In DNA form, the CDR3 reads TGCGCCAGCAGCCCAGGACTCGCCTCTGGAAACACCATATATTTT.

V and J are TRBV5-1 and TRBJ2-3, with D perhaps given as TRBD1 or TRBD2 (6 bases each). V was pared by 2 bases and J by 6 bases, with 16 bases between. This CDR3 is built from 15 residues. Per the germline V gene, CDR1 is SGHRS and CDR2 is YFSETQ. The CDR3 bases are TGCGCCAGCAGCTTCAGCAGGGGAGGAGTGGATACGCAGTATTTT. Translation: CASSFSRGGVDTQYF.

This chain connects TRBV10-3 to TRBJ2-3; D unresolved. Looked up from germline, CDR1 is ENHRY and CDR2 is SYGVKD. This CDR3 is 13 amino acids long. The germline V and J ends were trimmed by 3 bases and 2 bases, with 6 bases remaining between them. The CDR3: CAISDFYTDTQYF. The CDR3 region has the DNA TGTGCCATCAGTGACTTCTACACAGATACGCAGTATTTT.

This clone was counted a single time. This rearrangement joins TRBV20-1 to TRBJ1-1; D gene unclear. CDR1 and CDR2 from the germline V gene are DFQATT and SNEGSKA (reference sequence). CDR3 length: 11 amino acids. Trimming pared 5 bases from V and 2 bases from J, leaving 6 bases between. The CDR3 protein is CSAASNTEAFF. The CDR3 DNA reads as TGCAGTGCTGCCAGTAACACTGAAGCTTTCTTT.

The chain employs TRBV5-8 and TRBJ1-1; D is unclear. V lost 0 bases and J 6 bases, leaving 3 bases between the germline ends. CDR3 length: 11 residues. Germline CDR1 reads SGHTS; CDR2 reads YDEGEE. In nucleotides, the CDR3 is TGTGCCAGCAGCTTGGGACCTGAAGCTTTCTTT. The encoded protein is CASSLGPEAFF.

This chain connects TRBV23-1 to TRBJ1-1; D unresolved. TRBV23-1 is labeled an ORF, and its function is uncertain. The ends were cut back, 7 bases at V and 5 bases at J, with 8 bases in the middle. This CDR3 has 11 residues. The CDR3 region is CASTRGTEAFF. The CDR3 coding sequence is TGCGCCAGCACTAGAGGGACTGAAGCTTTCTTT.

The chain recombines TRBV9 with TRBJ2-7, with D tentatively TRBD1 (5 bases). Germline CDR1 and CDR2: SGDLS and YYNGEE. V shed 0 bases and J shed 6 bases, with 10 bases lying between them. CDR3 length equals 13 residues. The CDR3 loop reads CASSVVPGFEQYF. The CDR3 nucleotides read TGTGCCAGCAGCGTAGTGCCAGGGTTCGAGCAGTACTTC.

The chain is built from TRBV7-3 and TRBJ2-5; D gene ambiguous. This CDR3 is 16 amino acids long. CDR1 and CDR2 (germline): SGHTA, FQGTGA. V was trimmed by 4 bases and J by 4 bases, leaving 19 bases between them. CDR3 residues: CASSSSGPMTRETQYF. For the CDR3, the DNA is TGTGCCAGCAGCTCTTCCGGGCCTATGACCCGAGAGACCCAGTACTTC.

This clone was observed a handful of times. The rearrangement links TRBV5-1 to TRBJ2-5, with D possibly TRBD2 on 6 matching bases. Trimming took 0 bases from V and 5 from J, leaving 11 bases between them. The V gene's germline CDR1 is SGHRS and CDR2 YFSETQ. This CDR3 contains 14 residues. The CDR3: CASSLGAGRETQYF. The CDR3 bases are TGCGCCAGCAGCTTGGGAGCAGGGAGGGAGACCCAGTACTTC. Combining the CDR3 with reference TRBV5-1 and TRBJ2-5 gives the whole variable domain KAGVTQTPRYLIKTRGQQVTLSCSPISGHRSVSWYQQTPGQGLQFLFEYFSETQRNKGNFPGRFSGRQFSNSRSEMNVSTLELGDSALYLCASSLGAGRETQYFGPGTRLLVL.

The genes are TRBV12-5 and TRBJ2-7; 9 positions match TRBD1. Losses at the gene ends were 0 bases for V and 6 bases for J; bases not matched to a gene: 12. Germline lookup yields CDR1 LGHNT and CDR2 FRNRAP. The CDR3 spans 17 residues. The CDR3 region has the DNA TGTGCTAGTGGTTTGGTAGGCTCCGGGACAGGGTTGGGCGAGCAGTACTTC. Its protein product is CASGLVGSGTGLGEQYF.

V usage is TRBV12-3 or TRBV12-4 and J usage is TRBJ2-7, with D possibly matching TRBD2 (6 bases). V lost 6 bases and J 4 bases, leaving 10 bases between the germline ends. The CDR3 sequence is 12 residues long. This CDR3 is CASSPGVYEQYF. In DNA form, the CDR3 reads TGTGCCAGCAGCCCGGGGGTGTACGAGCAGTACTTC.

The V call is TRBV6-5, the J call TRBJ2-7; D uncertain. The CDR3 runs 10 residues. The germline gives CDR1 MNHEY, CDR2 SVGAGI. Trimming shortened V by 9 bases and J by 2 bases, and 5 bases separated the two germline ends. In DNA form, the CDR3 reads TGTGCCAGTCAGGCCTACGAGCAGTACTTC. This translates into CASQAYEQYF.

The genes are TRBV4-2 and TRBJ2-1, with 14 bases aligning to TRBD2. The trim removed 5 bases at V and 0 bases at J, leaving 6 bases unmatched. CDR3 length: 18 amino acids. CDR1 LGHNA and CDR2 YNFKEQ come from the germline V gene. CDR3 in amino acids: CASSLGLAGDSSYNEQFF. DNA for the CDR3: TGTGCCAGCAGCTTGGGACTAGCGGGGGATTCCTCCTACAATGAGCAGTTCTTC.

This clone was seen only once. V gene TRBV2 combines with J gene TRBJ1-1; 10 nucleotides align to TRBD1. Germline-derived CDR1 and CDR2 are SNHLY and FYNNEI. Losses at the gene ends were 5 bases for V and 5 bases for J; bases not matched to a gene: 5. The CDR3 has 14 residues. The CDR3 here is CASSRQGASTEAFF. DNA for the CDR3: TGTGCCAGCAGTAGACAGGGGGCGAGTACTGAAGCTTTCTTT. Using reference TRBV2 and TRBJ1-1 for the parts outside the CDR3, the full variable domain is EPEVTQTPSHQVTQMGQEVILRCVPISNHLYFYWYRQILGQKVEFLVSFYNNEISEKSEIFDDQFSVERPDGSNFTLKIRSTKLEDSAMYFCASSRQGASTEAFFGQGTRLTVV.

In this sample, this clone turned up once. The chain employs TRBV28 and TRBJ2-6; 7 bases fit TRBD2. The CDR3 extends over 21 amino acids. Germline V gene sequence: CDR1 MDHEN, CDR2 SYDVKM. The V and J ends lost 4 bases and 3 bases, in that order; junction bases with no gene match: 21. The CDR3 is CASSSPWGSRGGFDGANVLTF. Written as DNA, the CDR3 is TGTGCCAGCAGTTCACCTTGGGGTTCTCGCGGGGGTTTTGATGGGGCCAACGTCCTGACTTTC.

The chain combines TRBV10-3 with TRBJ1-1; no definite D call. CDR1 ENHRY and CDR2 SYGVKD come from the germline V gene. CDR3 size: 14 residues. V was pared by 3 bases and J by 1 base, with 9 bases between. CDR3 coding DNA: TGTGCCATCAGTGACGGTCGGGAGAACACTGAAGCTTTCTTT. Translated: CAISDGRENTEAFF.

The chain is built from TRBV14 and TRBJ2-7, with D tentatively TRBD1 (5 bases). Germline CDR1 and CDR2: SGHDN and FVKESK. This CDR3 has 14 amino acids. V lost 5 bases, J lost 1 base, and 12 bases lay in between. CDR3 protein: CASSVRGHSYEQYF. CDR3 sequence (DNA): TGTGCCAGCAGCGTTAGAGGACATTCCTACGAGCAGTACTTC.

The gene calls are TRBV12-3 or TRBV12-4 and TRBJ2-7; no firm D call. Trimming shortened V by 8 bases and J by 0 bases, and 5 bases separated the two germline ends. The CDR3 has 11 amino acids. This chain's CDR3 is CASGVSYEQYF. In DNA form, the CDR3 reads TGTGCCAGCGGCGTCTCCTACGAGCAGTACTTC.

The CDR3 is CASSSQGSLYYEQYF. Written as DNA, the CDR3 is TGTGCCAGCAGTTCACAGGGTTCCCTTTACTACGAGCAGTACTTC. The genes are TRBV28 and TRBJ2-7, with D possibly matching TRBD1 (6 bases). This CDR3 comprises 15 residues. The germline gives CDR1 MDHEN, CDR2 SYDVKM. Trimming took 4 bases from V and 3 from J, leaving 16 bases between them.

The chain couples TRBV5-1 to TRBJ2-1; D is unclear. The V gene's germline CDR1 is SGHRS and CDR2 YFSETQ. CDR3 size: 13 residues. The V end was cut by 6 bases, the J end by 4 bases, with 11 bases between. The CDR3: CASTLTGYNEQFF. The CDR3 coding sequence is TGCGCCAGCACCCTGACTGGTTACAATGAGCAGTTCTTC.

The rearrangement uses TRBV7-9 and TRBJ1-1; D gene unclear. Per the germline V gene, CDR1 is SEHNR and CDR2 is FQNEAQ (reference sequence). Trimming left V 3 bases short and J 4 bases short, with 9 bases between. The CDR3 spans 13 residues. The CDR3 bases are TGTGCCAGCAGCTTCGGTGAGGGCACTGAAGCTTTCTTT. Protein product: CASSFGEGTEAFF.

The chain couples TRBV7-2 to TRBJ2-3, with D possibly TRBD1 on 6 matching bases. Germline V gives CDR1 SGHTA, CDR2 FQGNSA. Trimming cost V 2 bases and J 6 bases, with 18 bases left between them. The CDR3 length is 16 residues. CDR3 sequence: CASSLRQGKLSDTQYF. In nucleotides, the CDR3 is TGTGCCAGCAGCTTACGGCAGGGGAAATTATCTGATACGCAGTATTTT.

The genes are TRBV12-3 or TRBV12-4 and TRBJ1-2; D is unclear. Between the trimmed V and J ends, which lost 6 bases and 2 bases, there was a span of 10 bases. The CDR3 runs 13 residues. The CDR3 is CASRRITNYGYTF. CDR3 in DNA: TGTGCCAGCAGACGCATCACAAACTATGGCTACACCTTC.